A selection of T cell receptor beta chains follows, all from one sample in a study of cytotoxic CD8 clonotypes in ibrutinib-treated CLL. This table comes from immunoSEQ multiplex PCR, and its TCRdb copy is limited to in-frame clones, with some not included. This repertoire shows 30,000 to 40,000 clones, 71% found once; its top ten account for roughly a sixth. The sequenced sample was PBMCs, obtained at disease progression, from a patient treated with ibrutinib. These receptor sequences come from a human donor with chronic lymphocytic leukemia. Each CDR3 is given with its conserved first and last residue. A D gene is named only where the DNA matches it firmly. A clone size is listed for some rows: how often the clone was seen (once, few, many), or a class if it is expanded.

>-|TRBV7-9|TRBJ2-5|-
CASSYRFLWESQETQYF
TGTGCCAGCAGCTACCGCTTTCTCTGGGAAAGCCAAGAGACCCAGTACTTC
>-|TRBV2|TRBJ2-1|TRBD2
CASRKTSGEAYNEQFF
TGTGCCAGCAGAAAAACTAGCGGGGAGGCCTACAATGAGCAGTTCTTC
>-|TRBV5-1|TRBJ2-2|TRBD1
CASRQTGLNTGELFF
TGCGCCAGCAGACAGACAGGGCTAAACACCGGGGAGCTGTTTTTT
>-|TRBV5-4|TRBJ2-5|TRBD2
CASSSREAEETQYF
TGTGCCAGCAGCTCCCGGGAGGCGGAGGAGACCCAGTACTTC
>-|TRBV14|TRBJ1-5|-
CASSQLGTDQPQHF
TGTGCCAGCAGCCAACTGGGGACGGATCAGCCCCAGCATTTT
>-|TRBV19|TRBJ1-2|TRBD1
CATGPDRVHIYGYTF
TGTGCCACCGGACCGGACAGGGTTCATATCTATGGCTACACCTTC
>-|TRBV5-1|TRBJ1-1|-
CASSWGSKNTEAFF
TGCGCCAGCAGCTGGGGATCCAAGAACACTGAAGCTTTCTTT
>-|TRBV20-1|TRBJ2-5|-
CSARKVDQYF
TGCAGTGCTAGGAAAGTGGACCAGTACTTC
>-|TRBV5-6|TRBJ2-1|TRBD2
CASSLGLAGGLPNEQFF
TGTGCCAGCAGCTTAGGACTAGCGGGGGGTTTACCCAATGAGCAGTTCTTC
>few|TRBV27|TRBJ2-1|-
CASSLLAAQIYNEQFF
TGTGCCAGCAGTTTATTAGCGGCGCAGATCTACAATGAGCAGTTCTTC
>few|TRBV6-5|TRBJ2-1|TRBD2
CASSYGGGAVDEQFF
TGTGCCAGCAGTTACGGCGGGGGGGCTGTCGATGAGCAGTTCTTC
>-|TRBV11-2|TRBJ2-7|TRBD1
CASRLQGAMTYEQYF
TGTGCCAGCAGGTTACAGGGGGCGATGACCTACGAGCAGTACTTC
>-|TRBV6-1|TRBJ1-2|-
CASRSTGNYGYTF
TGTGCCAGCAGATCCACAGGGAACTATGGCTACACCTTC
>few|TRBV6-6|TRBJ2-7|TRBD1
CASGTEVPYEQYF
TGTGCCAGCGGGACAGAGGTCCCCTACGAGCAGTACTTC
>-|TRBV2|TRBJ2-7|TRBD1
CASSENPGTDYEQYF
TGTGCCAGCAGTGAAAACCCCGGGACAGACTACGAGCAGTACTTC
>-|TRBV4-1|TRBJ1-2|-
CASSQEYRAGALGYGYTF
TGCGCCAGCAGCCAAGAGTATAGGGCAGGGGCTCTAGGCTATGGCTACACCTTC
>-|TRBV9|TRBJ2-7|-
CASSVDAQDEQYF
TGTGCCAGCAGCGTAGACGCTCAGGACGAGCAGTACTTC
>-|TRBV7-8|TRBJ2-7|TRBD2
CASSANPGLAGFHEQYF
TGTGCCAGCAGCGCCAACCCGGGACTAGCGGGGTTCCACGAGCAGTACTTC
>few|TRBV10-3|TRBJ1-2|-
CAINSPVDYGYTF
TGTGCCATCAATTCCCCGGTAGACTATGGCTACACCTTC
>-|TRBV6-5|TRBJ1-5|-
CASSYSSNQPQHF
TGTGCCAGCAGTTACTCCTCGAATCAGCCCCAGCATTTT
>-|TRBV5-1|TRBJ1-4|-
CASSLDGATNEKLFF
TGCGCCAGCAGCTTGGACGGTGCAACTAATGAAAAACTGTTTTTT
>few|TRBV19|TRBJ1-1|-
CASSPALSPNTEAFF
TGTGCCAGTAGTCCCGCGCTCAGCCCAAACACTGAAGCTTTCTTT
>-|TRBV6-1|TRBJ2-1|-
CASRKDGTEQFF
TGTGCCAGCAGGAAGGACGGTACTGAGCAGTTCTTC
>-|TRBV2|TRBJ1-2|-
CASSYGGRAGENYGYTF
TGTGCCAGCAGTTACGGAGGTCGTGCGGGGGAAAACTATGGCTACACCTTC
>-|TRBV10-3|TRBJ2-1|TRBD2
CAIKKRGTYNEQFF
TGTGCCATCAAAAAGCGGGGGACCTACAATGAGCAGTTCTTC
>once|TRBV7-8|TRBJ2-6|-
CASSLSGAGANVLTF
TGTGCCAGCAGCTTATCTGGGGCTGGGGCCAACGTCCTGACTTTC
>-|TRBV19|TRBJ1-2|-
CASSTRVYGYTF
TGTGCCAGTAGTACGAGAGTCTATGGCTACACCTTC
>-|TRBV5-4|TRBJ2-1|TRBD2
CASSLGGGGEQFF
TGTGCCAGCAGCTTGGGAGGCGGGGGTGAGCAGTTCTTC
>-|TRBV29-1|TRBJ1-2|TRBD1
CSVERDSTDYGYTF
TGCAGCGTCGAAAGGGACAGTACTGACTATGGCTACACCTTC
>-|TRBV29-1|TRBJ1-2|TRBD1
CSVDRTGGGVGYTF
TGCAGCGTTGACCGGACAGGGGGCGGTGTTGGCTACACCTTC
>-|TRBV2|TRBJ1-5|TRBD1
CASQQGAGQPQHF
TGTGCCAGCCAACAGGGGGCTGGTCAGCCCCAGCATTTT
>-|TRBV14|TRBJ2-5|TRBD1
CASSQETGGWETQYF
TGTGCCAGCAGCCAGGAGACAGGGGGTTGGGAGACCCAGTACTTC
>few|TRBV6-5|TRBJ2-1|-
CASSYPENEQFF
TGTGCCAGCAGTTACCCGGAAAATGAGCAGTTCTTC
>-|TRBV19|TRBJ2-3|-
CASKDRARQRADTQYF
TGTGCCAGTAAGGACAGAGCCAGACAAAGGGCAGATACGCAGTATTTT
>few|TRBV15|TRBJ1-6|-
CATSRDRGVNSPLHF
TGTGCCACCAGCAGAGACAGGGGAGTGAATTCACCCCTCCACTTT
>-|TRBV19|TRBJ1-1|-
CASSHPGGWTEAFF
TGTGCCAGTAGTCACCCGGGAGGGTGGACTGAAGCTTTCTTT
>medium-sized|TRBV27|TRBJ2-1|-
CASSLSGRTSYNEQFF
TGTGCCAGCAGTTTATCGGGCAGGACCTCCTACAATGAGCAGTTCTTC
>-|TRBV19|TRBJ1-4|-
CASSPIGATNEKLFF
TGTGCCAGTAGCCCCATCGGGGCAACTAATGAAAAACTGTTTTTT
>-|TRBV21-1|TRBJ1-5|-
CASSKEMDQPQHF
TGTGCCAGCAGCAAAGAGATGGATCAGCCCCAGCATTTT
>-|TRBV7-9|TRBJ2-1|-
CASSFGGSYNEQFF
TGTGCCAGCAGCTTCGGTGGGTCCTACAATGAGCAGTTCTTC
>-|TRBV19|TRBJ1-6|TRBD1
CASSKGQQGGSPLHF
TGTGCCAGTAGTAAGGGTCAGCAGGGGGGTTCACCCCTCCACTTT
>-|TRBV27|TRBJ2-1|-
CASRSLAGGAFNEQFF
TGTGCCAGCAGATCGTTAGCTGGGGGGGCCTTCAATGAGCAGTTCTTC
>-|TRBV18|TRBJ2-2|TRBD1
CASSPRRSDRGTGELFF
TGTGCCAGCTCACCACGTCGTTCTGACAGGGGAACCGGGGAGCTGTTTTTT
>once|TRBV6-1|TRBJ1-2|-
CASSGTANYGYTF
TGTGCCAGCAGTGGGACAGCCAACTATGGCTACACCTTC
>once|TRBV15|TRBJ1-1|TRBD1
CATSLGQLNTEAFF
TGTGCCACCAGCCTGGGACAGCTGAACACTGAAGCTTTCTTT
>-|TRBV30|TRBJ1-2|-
CACRGGGAYGYTF
TGTGCCTGTCGGGGCGGAGGGGCCTATGGCTACACCTTC
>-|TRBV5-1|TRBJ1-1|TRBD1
CASKQGGLNTEAFF
TGCGCCAGCAAACAAGGGGGCCTGAACACTGAAGCTTTCTTT
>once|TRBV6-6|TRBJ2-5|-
CASSLGPGGTQYF
TGTGCCAGCAGCCTAGGACCCGGGGGGACCCAGTACTTC
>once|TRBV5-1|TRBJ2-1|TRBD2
CASSLGGAGEGGIEQFF
TGCGCCAGCAGCTTGGGTGGAGCGGGAGAGGGCGGGATTGAGCAGTTCTTC
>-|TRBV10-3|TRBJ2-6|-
CAIRDRISGANVLTF
TGTGCCATCAGGGACCGCATCTCTGGGGCCAACGTCCTGACTTTC
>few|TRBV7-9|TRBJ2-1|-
CASSVGGASYNEQFF
TGTGCCAGTTCAGTCGGGGGCGCCTCCTACAATGAGCAGTTCTTC